This T cell receptor (beta chain) was captured by sequencing in a study of CDR3 diversity in severe acne. Germline CDR1 and CDR2: SNHLY and FYNNEI. The CDR3 sequence is 8 residues long. This clonotype was counted only a few times. TCRdb analysed the PCR reads with MiXCR anew, one entry per CDR3 protein. The table shows tens of thousands of distinct CDR3 sequences, with around 47% occurring only once. V usage is TRBV2 and J usage is TRBJ2-7; possibly TRBD1 or TRBD2 for D (5 bases each). The TCR was taken from a male donor with severe acne vulgaris. The sequenced sample was blood. The CDR3 DNA is TGTGCCTTCAATTCGGGGCTCGTT. Translation gives CAFNSGLV.